This TCR beta chain was sequenced during a study of shared clonotypes between healthy human individuals. Study context: The cohort had two women and a few men, ages 18 to 49.

Those who donated were healthy HIV-negative adults, with no recent acute infections or vaccinations reported. In germline, CDR1 is LNHDA, CDR2 SQIVND (reference sequence). The CDR3 covers 14 residues. V lost 6 bases and J 0 bases, leaving 12 bases between the germline ends. Some clones are missing from TCRdb's copy, which holds only in-frame ones; the method was immunoSEQ multiplex PCR. In the table there are some 240,000 clones, 65% to 70% of which are singletons. Sequenced material: memory CD4+ T cells sorted from blood. The subset is: CD45RA-negative fraction. The sequence was collected from a man younger than 45 in good health. This sequence joins TRBV19 and TRBJ2-7, with D uncertain. DNA for the CDR3: TGTGCCAGTAGCTCGACCCTGAGCTCCTACGAGCAGTACTTC. It translates to CASSSTLSSYEQYF.